This paragraph covers one T cell receptor (beta chain) sequence. Before being chosen for sequencing, patients had shown CD8+CD57+ cell expansion by flow cytometry. Blood samples were obtained from patients who had received no prior therapy. This sample is drawn from a study of CD8+CD57+ T cells in acquired aplastic anemia. Whole-study context: Each DNA sample taken from sorted CD4+ and CD8+ cells came to 3.2 ug on average.

This CDR3 contains 16 residues. Trimming stripped 3 bases from V and 5 bases from J, with 19 bases between. Genomic DNA provided the template from which TCR beta VDJ and CDR3 profiles were obtained. In TCRdb, the reads were re-called with MiXCR into one record per CDR3 protein. The sample has about 160,000 distinct CDR3 sequences; about 64% are singletons. This receptor was identified in a human donor with aplastic anemia. This sequence joins TRBV12-3 or TRBV12-4 and TRBJ1-2; a possible D gene is TRBD1 (5 bases). Sequencing was done on a sample of sorted CD4+, CD8+, or CD8+CD57+ T cells (not recorded which) from PBMCs. Here the CDR3 DNA reads TGTGCCAGCAGTTTGTGGAGAGACCCGGACAATTATGGCTACACCTTC. Translation gives CASSLWRDPDNYGYTF.